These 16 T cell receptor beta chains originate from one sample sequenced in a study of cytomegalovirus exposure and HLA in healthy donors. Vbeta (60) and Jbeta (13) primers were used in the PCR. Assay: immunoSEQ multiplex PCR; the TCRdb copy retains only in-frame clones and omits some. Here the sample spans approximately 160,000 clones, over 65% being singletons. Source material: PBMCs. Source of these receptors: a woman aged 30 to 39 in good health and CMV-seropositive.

The CDR3 loop reads CASSPHTGVYEQYF. CDR3 nucleotides: TGTGCCAGCAGCCCACACACAGGGGTCTACGAGCAGTACTTC. The genes are TRBV11-2 and TRBJ2-7, with 7 nucleotides matching TRBD1. CDR3 size: 14 residues. V was clipped by 5 bases and J by 3 bases; unmatched bases: 7. Germline assignment: CDR1 SGHAT and CDR2 FQNNGV.

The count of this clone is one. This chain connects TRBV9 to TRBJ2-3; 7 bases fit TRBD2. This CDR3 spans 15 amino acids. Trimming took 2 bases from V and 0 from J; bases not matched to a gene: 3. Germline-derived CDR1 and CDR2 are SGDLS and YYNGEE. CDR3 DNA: TGTGCCAGCAGCGTGGGGGGGGGTAGCACAGATACGCAGTATTTT. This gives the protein CASSVGGGSTDTQYF.

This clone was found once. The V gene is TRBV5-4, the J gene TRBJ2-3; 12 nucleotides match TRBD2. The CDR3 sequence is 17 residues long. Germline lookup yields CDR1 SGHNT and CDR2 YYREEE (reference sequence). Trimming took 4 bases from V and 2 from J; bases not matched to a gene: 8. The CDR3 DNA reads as TGTGCCAGCAGCATGCCGGGACTAGCGGGTTCCACAGATACGCAGTATTTT. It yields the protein CASSMPGLAGSTDTQYF.

The DNA of the CDR3 is TGCGCCAGCAGCGCCCCTACAGGGAGTGACGCGACCCAGTACTTC. Protein product: CASSAPTGSDATQYF. The chain links TRBV5-1 to TRBJ2-5; D may be TRBD1 (6 bases). Germline CDR1 SGHRS, CDR2 YFSETQ. Trimming took 4 bases from V and 7 from J, leaving 20 bases between them. This CDR3 has 15 residues.

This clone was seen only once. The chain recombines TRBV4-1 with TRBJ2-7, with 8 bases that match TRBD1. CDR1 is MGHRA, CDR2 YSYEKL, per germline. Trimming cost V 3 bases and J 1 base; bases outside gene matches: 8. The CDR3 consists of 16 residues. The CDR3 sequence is CASSQPTRDRSYEQYF. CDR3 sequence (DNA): TGCGCCAGCAGCCAGCCAACCCGGGACAGGTCCTACGAGCAGTACTTC.

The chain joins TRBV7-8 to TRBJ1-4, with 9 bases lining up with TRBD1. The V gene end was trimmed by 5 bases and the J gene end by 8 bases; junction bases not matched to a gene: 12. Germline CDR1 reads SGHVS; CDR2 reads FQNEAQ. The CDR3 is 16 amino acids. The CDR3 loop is CASSPTWDRENEKLFF. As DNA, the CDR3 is TGTGCCAGCAGCCCAACCTGGGACAGGGAGAACGAAAAACTGTTTTTT.

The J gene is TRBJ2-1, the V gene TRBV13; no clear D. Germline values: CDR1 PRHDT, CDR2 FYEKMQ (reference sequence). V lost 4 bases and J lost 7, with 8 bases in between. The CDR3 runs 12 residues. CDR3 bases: TGTGCCAGCAGCTCCCTCGGGAATGAGCAGTTCTTC. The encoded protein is CASSSLGNEQFF.

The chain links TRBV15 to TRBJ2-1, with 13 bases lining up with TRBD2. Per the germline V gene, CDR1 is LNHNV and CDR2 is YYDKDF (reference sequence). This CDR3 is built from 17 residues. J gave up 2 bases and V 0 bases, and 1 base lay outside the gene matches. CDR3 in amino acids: CATSRELAGGTYNEQFF. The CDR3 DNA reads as TGTGCCACCAGCAGAGAACTAGCGGGAGGGACCTACAATGAGCAGTTCTTC. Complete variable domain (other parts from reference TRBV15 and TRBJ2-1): DAMVIQNPRYQVTQFGKPVTLSCSQTLNHNVMYWYQQKSSQAPKLLFHYYDKDFNNEADTPDNFQSRRPNTSFCFLDIRSPGLGDTAMYLCATSRELAGGTYNEQFFGPGTRLTVL.

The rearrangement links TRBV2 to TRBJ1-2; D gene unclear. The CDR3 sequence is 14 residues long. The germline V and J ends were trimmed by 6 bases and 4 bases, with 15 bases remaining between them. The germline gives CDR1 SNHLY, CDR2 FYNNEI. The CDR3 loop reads CASRLEGVPYGYTF. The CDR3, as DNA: TGTGCCAGCAGACTGGAGGGAGTCCCCTATGGCTACACCTTC.

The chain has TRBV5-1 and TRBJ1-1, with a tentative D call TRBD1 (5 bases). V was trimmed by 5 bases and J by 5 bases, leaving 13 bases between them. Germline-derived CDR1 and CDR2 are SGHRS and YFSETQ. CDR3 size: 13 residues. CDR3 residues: CASRLNSGTEAFF. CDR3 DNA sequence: TGCGCCAGCAGGTTGAACTCAGGGACTGAAGCTTTCTTT.

CDR3 loop: CASSEYPGTSNQPQHF. CDR3 DNA sequence: TGTGCCAGCAGTGAATACCCAGGTACCAGCAATCAGCCCCAGCATTTT. The chain recombines TRBV6-1 with TRBJ1-5; D gene unclear. The CDR3 spans 16 residues. Germline V CDR1 and CDR2: MNHNS, SASEGT. V lost 2 bases and J 1 base, leaving 12 bases between the germline ends.

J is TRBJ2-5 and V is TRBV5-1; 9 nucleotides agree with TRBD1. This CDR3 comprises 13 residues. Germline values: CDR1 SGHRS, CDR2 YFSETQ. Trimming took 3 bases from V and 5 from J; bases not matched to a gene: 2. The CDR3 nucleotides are TGCGCCAGCAGCTATGGACAGGGGGAGACCCAGTACTTC. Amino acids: CASSYGQGETQYF.

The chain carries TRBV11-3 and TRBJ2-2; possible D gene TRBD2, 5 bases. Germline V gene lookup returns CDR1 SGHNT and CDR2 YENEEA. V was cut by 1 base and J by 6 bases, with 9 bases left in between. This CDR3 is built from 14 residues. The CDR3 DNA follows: TGTGCCAGCAGCTTAGGCGGGCTGGCCGGGGAGCTGTTTTTT. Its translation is CASSLGGLAGELFF.

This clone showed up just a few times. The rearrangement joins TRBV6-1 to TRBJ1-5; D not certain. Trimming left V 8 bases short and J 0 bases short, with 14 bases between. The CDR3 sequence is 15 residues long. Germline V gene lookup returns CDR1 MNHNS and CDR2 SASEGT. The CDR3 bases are TGTGCCAGCGGCGAGGGCCCCTATAGCAATCAGCCCCAGCATTTT. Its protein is CASGEGPYSNQPQHF.

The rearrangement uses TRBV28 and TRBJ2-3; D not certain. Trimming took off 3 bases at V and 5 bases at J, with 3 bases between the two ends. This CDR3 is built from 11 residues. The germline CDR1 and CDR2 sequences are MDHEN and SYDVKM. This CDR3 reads CASSFGDTQYF. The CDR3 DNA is TGTGCCAGCAGTTTCGGAGATACGCAGTATTTT. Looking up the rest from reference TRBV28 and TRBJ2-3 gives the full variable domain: DVKVTQSSRYLVKRTGEKVFLECVQDMDHENMFWYRQDPGLGLRLIYFSYDVKMKEKGDIPEGYSVSREKKERFSLILESASTNQTSMYLCASSFGDTQYFGPGTRLTVL.

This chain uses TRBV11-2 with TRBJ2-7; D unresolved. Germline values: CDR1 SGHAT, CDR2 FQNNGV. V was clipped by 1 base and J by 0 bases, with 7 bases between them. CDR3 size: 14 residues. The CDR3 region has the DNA TGTGCCAGCAGCTTAGGGAGTAACTCCTACGAGCAGTACTTC. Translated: CASSLGSNSYEQYF.